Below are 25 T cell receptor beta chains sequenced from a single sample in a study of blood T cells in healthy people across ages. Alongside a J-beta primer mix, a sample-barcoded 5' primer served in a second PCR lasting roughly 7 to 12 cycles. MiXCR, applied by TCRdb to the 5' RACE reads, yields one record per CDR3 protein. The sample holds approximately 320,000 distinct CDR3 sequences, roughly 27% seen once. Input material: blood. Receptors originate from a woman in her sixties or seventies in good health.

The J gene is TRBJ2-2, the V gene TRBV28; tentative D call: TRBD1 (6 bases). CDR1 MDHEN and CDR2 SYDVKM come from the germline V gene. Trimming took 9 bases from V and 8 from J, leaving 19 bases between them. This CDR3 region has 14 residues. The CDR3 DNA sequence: TGTGCCAGTCAACAGGGAGTGGCGCCTGGGGAGCTGTTTTTT. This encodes CASQQGVAPGELFF. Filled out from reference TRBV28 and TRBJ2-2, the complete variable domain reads DVKVTQSSRYLVKRTGEKVFLECVQDMDHENMFWYRQDPGLGLRLIYFSYDVKMKEKGDIPEGYSVSREKKERFSLILESASTNQTSMYLCASQQGVAPGELFFGEGSRLTVL.

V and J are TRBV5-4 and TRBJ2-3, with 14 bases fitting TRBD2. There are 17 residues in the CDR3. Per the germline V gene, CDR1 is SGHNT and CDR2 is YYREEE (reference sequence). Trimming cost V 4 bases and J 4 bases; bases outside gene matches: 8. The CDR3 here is CASSSPGLAGAADTQYF. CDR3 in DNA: TGTGCCAGCAGCAGTCCGGGACTAGCGGGAGCGGCAGATACGCAGTATTTT.

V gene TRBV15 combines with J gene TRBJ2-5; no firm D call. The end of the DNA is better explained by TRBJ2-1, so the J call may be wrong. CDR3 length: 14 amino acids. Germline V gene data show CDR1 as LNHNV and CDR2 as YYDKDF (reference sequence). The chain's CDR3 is CATSRAQFGNEQFF. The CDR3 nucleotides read TGTGCCACCAGCAGAGCTCAGTTTGGCAATGAGCAGTTCTTC.

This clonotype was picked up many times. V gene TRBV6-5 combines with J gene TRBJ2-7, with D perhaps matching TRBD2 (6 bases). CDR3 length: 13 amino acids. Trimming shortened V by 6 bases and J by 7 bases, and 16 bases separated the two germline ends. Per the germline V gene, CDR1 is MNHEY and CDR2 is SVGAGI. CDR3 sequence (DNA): TGTGCCAGCAGCCCCCGGGACTCGCAAGAGCAGTACTTC. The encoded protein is CASSPRDSQEQYF.

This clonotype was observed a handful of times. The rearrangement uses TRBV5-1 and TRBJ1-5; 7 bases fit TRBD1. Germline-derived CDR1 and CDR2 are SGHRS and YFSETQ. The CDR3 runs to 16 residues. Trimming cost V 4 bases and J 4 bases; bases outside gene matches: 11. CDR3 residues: CASSTSPTGSNQPQHF. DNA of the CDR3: TGCGCCAGCAGCACCTCACCGACAGGGAGTAATCAGCCCCAGCATTTT.

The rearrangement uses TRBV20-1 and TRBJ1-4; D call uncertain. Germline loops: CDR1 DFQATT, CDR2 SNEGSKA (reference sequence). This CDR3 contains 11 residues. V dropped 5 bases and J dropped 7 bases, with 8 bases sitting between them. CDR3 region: CSAAGIEKLFF. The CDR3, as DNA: TGCAGTGCTGCCGGGATTGAAAAACTGTTTTTT.

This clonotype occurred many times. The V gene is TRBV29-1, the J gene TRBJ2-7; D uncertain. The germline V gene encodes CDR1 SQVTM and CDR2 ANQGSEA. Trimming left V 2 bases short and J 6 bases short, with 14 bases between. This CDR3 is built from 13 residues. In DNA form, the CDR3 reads TGCAGCGTTGAATCCCCCAGTTTACGCGAGCAGTACTTC. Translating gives CSVESPSLREQYF.

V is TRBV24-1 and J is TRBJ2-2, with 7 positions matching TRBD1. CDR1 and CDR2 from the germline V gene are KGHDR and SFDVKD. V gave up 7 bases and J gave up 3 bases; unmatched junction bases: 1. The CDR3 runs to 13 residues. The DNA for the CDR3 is TGTGCCACCAGCGACAGGGACACCGGGGAGCTGTTTTTT. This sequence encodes CATSDRDTGELFF.

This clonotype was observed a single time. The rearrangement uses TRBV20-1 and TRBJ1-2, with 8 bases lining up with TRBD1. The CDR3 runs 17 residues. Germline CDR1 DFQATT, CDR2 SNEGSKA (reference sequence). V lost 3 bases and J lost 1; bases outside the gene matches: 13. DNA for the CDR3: TGCAGTGCTAGGGAAGAGACAGGGGCACCGTTTAACTATGGCTACACCTTC. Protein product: CSAREETGAPFNYGYTF.

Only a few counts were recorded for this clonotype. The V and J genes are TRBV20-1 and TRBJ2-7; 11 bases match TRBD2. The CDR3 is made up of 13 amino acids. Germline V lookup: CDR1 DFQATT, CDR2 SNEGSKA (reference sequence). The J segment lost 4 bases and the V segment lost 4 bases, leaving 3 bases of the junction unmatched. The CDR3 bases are TGCAGTGCTACTACTAGCGGGAGATACGAGCAGTACTTC. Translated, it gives CSATTSGRYEQYF.

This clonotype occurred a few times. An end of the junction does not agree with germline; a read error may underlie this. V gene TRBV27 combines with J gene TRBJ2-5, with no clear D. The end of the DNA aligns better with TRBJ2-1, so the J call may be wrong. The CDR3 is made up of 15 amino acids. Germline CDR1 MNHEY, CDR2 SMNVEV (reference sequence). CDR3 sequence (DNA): TGTGCCAGCAGTTTTCAGATGAGCTCCCACAATGAGCAGTTCTTC. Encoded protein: CASSFQMSSHNEQFF.

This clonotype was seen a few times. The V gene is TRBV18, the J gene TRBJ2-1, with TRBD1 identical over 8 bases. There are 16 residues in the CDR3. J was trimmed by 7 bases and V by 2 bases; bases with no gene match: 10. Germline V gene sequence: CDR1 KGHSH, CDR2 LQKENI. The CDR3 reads CASSPTTGTGENEQFF. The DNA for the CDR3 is TGTGCCAGCTCACCAACTACCGGGACAGGAGAAAATGAGCAGTTCTTC.

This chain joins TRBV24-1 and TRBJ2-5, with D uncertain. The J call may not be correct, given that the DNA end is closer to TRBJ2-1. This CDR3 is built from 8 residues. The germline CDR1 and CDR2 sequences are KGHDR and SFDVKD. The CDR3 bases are TGTGCCCGAAAAGAGCAGTTCTTC. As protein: CARKEQFF.

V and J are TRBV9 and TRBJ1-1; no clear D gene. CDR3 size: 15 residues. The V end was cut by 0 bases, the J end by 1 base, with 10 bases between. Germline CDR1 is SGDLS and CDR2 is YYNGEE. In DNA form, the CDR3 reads TGTGCCAGCAGCGTAGTGGGCAGCGGGAACACTGAAGCTTTCTTT. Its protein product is CASSVVGSGNTEAFF. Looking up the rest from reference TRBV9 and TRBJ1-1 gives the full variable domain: DSGVTQTPKHLITATGQRVTLRCSPRSGDLSVYWYQQSLDQGLQFLIQYYNGEERAKGNILERFSAQQFPDLHSELNLSSLELGDSALYFCASSVVGSGNTEAFFGQGTRLTVV.

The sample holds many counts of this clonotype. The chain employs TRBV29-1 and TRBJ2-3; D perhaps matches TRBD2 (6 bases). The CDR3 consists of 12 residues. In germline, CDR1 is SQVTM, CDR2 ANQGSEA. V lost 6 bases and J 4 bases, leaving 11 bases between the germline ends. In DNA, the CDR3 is TGCAGCGTAGACACGGGGGCAGATACGCAGTATTTT. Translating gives CSVDTGADTQYF.

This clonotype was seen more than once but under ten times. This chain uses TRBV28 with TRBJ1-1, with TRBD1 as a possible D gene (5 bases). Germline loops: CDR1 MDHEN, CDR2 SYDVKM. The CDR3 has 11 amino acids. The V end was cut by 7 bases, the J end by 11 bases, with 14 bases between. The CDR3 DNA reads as TGTGCCAGCACCCAGGGAAGCCGGGCTTTCTTT. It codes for CASTQGSRAFF.

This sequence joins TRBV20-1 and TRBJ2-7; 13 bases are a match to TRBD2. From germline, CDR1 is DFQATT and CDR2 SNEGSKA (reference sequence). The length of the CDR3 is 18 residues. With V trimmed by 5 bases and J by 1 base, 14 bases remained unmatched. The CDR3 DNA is TGCAGTGCTGTCTTCCGTGGACTAGCGGGAGTCAGGTCCTACGAGCAGTACTTC. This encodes CSAVFRGLAGVRSYEQYF.

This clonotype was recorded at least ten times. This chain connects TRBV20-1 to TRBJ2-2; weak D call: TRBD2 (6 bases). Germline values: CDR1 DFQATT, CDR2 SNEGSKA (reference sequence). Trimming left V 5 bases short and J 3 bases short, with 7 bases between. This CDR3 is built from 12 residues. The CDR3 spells CSAPGDTGELFF. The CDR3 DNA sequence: TGCAGTGCTCCGGGGGACACCGGGGAGCTGTTTTTT.

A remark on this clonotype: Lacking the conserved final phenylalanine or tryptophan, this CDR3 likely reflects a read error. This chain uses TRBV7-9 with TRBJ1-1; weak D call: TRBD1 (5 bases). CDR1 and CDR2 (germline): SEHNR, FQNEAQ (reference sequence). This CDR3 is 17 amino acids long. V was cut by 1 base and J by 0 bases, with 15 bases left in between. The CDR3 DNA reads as TGTGCCAGCAGCTTAGGGCTAGGGGCCGGGGTGAACACTGAAGCTTTCCTT. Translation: CASSLGLGAGVNTEAFL.

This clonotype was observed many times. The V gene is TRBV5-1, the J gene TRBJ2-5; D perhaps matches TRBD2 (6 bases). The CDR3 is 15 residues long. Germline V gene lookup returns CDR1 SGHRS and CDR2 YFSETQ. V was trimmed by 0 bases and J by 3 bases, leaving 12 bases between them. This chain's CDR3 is CASSLDTSRKETQYF. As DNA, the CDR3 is TGCGCCAGCAGCTTGGATACTAGCAGGAAAGAGACCCAGTACTTC.

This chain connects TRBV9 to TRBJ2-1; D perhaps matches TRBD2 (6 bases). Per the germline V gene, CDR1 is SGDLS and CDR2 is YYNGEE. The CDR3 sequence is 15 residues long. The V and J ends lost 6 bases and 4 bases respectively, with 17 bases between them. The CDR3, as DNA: TGTGCCAGCACCTCAGGGAGCGGAGGGTACAATGAGCAGTTCTTC. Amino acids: CASTSGSGGYNEQFF.

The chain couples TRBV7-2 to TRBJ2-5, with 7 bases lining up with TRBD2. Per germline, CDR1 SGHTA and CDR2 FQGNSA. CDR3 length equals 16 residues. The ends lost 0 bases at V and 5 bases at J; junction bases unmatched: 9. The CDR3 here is CASSLAWGEGLETQYF. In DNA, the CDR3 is TGTGCCAGCAGCTTAGCCTGGGGGGAGGGGCTCGAGACCCAGTACTTC.

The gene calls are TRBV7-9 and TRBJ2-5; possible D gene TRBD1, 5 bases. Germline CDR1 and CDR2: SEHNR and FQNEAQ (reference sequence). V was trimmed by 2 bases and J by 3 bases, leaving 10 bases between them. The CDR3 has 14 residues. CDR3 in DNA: TGTGCCAGCAGCTTAAGAGACAGCGAAGAGACCCAGTACTTC. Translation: CASSLRDSEETQYF.

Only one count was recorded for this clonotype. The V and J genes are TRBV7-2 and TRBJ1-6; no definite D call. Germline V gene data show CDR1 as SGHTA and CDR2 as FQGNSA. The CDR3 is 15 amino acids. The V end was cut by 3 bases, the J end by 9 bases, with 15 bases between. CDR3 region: CASSFPPGEGSPLHF. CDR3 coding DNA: TGTGCCAGCAGCTTCCCGCCAGGCGAGGGTTCACCCCTCCACTTT.

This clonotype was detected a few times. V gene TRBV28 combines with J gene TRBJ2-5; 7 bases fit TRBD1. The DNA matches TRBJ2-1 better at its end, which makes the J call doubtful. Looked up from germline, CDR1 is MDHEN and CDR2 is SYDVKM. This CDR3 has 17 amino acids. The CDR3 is CASSLGTTGVAYNEQFF. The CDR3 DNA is TGTGCCAGCAGTTTAGGTACCACAGGGGTAGCCTACAATGAGCAGTTCTTC.